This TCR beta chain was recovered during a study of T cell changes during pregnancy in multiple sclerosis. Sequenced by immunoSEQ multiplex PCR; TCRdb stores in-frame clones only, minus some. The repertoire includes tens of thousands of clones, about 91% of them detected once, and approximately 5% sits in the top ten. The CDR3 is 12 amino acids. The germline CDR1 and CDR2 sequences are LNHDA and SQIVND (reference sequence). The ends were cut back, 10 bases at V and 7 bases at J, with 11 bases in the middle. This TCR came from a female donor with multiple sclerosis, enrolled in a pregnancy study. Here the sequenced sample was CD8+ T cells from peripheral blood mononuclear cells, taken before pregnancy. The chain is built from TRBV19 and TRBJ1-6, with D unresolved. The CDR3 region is CATEAGNSPLHF. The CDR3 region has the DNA TGTGCCACCGAGGCGGGGAATTCACCCCTCCACTTT.